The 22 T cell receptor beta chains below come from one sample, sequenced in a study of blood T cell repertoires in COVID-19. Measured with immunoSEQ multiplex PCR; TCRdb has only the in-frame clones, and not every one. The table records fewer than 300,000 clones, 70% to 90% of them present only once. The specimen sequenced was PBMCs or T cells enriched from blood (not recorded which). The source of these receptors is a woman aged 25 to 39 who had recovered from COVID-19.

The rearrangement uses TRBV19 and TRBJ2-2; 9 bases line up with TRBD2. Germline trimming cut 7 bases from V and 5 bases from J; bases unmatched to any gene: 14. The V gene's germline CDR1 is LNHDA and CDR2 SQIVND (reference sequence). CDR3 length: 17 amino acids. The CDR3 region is CASTAPGTSHTTGELFF. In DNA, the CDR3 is TGTGCCAGTACTGCCCCCGGGACTAGCCATACGACCGGGGAGCTGTTTTTT.

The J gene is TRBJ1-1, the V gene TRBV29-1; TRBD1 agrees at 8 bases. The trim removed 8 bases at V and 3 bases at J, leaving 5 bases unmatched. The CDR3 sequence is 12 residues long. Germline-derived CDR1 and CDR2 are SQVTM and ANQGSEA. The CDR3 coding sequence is TGCAGCTCCGGACAGGGCGACACTGAAGCTTTCTTT. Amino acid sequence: CSSGQGDTEAFF.

The CDR3 loop is CASSRDRAVYGYTF. CDR3 coding DNA: TGTGCCAGCAGTCGGGACAGGGCGGTCTATGGCTACACCTTC. The chain links TRBV2 to TRBJ1-2; 9 bases agree with TRBD1. Trimming took 5 bases from V and 4 from J; bases not matched to a gene: 5. The germline gives CDR1 SNHLY, CDR2 FYNNEI. The CDR3 is made up of 14 amino acids.

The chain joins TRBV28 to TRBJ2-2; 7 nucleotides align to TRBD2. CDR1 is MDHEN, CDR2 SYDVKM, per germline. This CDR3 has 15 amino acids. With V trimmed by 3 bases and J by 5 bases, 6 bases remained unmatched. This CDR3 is CASSFEREGTGELFF. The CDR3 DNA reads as TGTGCCAGCAGTTTCGAGCGGGAAGGTACCGGGGAGCTGTTTTTT.

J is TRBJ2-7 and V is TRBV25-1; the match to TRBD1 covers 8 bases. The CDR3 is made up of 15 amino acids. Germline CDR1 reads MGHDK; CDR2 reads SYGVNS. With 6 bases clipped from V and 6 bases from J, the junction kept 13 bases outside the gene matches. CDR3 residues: CASRTSGTGYGEQYF. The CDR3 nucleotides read TGTGCCAGCAGAACCTCCGGGACAGGTTACGGCGAGCAGTACTTC.

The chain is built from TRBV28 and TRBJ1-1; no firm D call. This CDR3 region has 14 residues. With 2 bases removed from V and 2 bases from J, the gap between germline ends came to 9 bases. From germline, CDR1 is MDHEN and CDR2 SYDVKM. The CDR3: CASSLRATNTEAFF. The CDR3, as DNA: TGTGCCAGCAGTTTACGAGCTACTAACACTGAAGCTTTCTTT.

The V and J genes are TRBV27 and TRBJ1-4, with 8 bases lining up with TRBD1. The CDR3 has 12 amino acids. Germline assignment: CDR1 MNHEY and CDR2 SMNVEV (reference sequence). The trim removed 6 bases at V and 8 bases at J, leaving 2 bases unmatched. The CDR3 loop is CASRGQDEKLFF. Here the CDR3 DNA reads TGTGCCAGCAGGGGACAGGACGAAAAACTGTTTTTT.

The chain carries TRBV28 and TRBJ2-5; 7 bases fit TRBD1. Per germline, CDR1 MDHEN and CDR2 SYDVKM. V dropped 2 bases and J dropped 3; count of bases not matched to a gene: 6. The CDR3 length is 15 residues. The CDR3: CASSLTGALKETQYF. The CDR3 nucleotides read TGTGCCAGCAGTTTAACAGGGGCGCTCAAAGAGACCCAGTACTTC.

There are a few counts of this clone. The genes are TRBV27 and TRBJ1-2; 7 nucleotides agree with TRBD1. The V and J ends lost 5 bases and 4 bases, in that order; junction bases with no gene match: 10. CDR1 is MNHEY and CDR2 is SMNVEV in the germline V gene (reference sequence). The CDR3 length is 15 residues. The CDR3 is CASSEINRGSYGYTF. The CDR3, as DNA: TGTGCCAGCAGTGAAATTAACAGGGGAAGCTATGGCTACACCTTC.

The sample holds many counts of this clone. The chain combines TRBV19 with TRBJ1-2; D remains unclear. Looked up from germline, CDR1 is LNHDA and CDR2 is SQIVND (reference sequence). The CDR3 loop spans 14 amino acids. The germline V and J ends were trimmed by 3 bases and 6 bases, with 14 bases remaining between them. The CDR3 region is CASSIANEANGYTF. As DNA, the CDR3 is TGTGCCAGTAGTATCGCGAATGAGGCGAATGGCTACACCTTC.

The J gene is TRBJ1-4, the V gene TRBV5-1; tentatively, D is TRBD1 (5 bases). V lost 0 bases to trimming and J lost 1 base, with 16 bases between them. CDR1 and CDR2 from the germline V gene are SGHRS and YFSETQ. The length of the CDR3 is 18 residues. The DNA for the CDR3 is TGCGCCAGCAGCTTGGGGTTGAAGTCTAGGGGAACTAATGAAAAACTGTTTTTT. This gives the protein CASSLGLKSRGTNEKLFF.

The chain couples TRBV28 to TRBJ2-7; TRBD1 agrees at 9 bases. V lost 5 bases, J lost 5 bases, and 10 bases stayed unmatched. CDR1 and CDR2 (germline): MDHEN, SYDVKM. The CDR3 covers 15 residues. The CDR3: CASSPPGTGHDEQYF. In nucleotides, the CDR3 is TGTGCCAGCAGTCCCCCCGGGACAGGGCACGACGAGCAGTACTTC.

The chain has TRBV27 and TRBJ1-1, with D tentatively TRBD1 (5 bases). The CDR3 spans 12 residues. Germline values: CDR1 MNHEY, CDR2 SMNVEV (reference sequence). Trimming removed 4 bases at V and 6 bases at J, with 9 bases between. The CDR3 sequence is CASSSHRSEAFF. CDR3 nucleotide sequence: TGTGCCAGCAGTTCTCACAGGTCTGAAGCTTTCTTT.

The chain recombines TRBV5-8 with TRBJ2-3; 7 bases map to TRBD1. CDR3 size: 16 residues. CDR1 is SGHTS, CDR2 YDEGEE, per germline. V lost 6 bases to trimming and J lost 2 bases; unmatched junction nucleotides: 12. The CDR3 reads CASTPAWTGYTDTQYF. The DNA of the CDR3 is TGTGCCAGCACCCCGGCATGGACAGGCTACACAGATACGCAGTATTTT.

The CDR3 loop reads CSAGQGAYEQYF. The CDR3 DNA reads TGCAGCGCCGGACAGGGGGCTTACGAGCAGTACTTC. This chain uses TRBV29-1 with TRBJ2-7; 11 bases agree with TRBD1. Germline V CDR1 and CDR2: SQVTM, ANQGSEA. CDR3 length equals 12 residues. The ends lost 7 bases at V and 4 bases at J; junction bases unmatched: 3.

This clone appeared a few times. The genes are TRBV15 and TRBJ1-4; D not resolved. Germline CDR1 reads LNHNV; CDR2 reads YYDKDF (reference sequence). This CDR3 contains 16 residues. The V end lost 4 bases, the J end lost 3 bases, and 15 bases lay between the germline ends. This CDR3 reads CATSNGVLYPNEKLFF. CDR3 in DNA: TGTGCCACCAGCAATGGAGTACTGTACCCTAATGAAAAACTGTTTTTT.

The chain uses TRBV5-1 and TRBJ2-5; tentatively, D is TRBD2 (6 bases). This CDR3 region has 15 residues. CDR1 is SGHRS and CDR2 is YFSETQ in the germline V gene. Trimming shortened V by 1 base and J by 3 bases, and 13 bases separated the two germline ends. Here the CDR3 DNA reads TGCGCCAGCAGCTTGCAGGGCAGGAGGGAAGAGACCCAGTACTTC. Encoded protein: CASSLQGRREETQYF.

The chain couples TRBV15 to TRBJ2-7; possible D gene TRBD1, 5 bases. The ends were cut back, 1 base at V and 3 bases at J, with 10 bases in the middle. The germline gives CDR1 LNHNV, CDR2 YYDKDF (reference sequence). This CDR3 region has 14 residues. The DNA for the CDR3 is TGTGCCACCAGCAGAGGTAGCCAGGGCTACGAGCAGTACTTC. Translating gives CATSRGSQGYEQYF.

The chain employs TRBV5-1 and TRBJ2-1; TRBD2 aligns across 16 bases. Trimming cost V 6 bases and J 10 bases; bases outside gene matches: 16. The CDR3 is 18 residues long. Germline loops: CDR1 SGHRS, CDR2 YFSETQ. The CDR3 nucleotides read TGCGCCAGCACGGGACTAGCGGGAGGGAGGGTTTCTACAAGGGAGCAGTTCTTC. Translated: CASTGLAGGRVSTREQFF. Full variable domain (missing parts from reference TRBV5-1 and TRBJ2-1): KAGVTQTPRYLIKTRGQQVTLSCSPISGHRSVSWYQQTPGQGLQFLFEYFSETQRNKGNFPGRFSGRQFSNSRSEMNVSTLELGDSALYLCASTGLAGGRVSTREQFFGPGTRLTVL.

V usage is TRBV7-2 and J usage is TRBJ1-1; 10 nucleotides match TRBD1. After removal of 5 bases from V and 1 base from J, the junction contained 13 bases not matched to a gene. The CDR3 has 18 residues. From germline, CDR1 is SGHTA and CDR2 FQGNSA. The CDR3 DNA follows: TGTGCCAGCAGCCGCACTCCGGGACAGGGGTACAGGAACACTGAAGCTTTCTTT. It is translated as CASSRTPGQGYRNTEAFF.

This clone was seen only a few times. The CDR3 sequence is CASSEWGQAPYEQYF. The CDR3 bases are TGTGCCAGCAGTGAATGGGGACAGGCCCCCTACGAGCAGTACTTC. This chain connects TRBV25-1 to TRBJ2-7; 8 positions match TRBD1. The CDR3 has 15 amino acids. V dropped 1 base and J dropped 2; count of bases not matched to a gene: 4. Germline V lookup: CDR1 MGHDK, CDR2 SYGVNS.

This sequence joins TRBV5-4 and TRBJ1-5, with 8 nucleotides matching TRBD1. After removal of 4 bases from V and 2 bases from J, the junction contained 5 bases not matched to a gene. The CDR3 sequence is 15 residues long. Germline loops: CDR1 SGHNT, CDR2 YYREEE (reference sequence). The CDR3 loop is CASSLPTGGNQPQHF. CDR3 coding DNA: TGTGCCAGCAGCCTTCCGACAGGGGGCAATCAGCCCCAGCATTTT.